These 21 T cell receptor beta chains share one sample of origin, sequenced in a study of sequential checkpoint blockade in melanoma. Stated treatment: randomized to nivolumab then ipilimumab (arm A) or the reverse (arm B). The assay was immunoSEQ multiplex PCR, and TCRdb's table has in-frame clones only and misses some. The profile shows roughly 18,000 clones, around 24% of them singletons. Specimen: tumor tissue (inferred from file names), collected from a patient given nivolumab and ipilimumab in sequence. These receptors were collected from a human donor with melanoma.

This clone has a handful of counts. The rearrangement joins TRBV28 to TRBJ1-5, with 7 bases fitting TRBD1. The CDR3 spans 13 residues. Trimming removed 6 bases from V and 2 bases from J; junction bases left unmatched: 1. Germline V gives CDR1 MDHEN, CDR2 SYDVKM. CDR3 nucleotide sequence: TGTGCCAGCAGCGACAGGGGCAATCAGCCCCAGCATTTT. It is translated as CASSDRGNQPQHF.

V is TRBV14 and J is TRBJ2-5, with D perhaps TRBD2 (6 bases). The germline CDR1 and CDR2 sequences are SGHDN and FVKESK. V was shortened by 4 bases and J by 7 bases, with 7 bases between the two germline ends. The CDR3 has 11 amino acids. Here the CDR3 DNA reads TGTGCCAGCAGCCCCGGGGGGACCCAGTACTTC. Protein: CASSPGGTQYF.

This clone was counted at least ten times. The chain recombines TRBV11-3 with TRBJ2-1, with TRBD2 matching over 12 bases. There are 16 residues in the CDR3. V was clipped by 2 bases and J by 9 bases; unmatched bases: 8. Germline V gives CDR1 SGHNT, CDR2 YENEEA. The CDR3 spells CASSLNPSGGASEQFF. In nucleotides, the CDR3 is TGTGCCAGCAGCTTAAATCCTAGCGGGGGGGCGAGTGAGCAGTTCTTC.

The CDR3 sequence is CASSLASPFTDTQYF. CDR3 DNA: TGCGCCAGCAGCTTGGCCTCTCCATTCACAGATACGCAGTATTTT. The chain joins TRBV5-1 to TRBJ2-3; no firm D call. The ends were cut back, 0 bases at V and 2 bases at J, with 10 bases in the middle. CDR1 is SGHRS, CDR2 YFSETQ, per germline. The length of the CDR3 is 15 residues.

The V gene is TRBV6-8, the J gene TRBJ1-1; 7 nucleotides match TRBD1. The CDR3 consists of 14 residues. Per germline, CDR1 MNHGY and CDR2 SAAAGT. With V trimmed by 6 bases and J by 6 bases, 10 bases remained unmatched. The chain's CDR3 is CASREGQIFAEAFF. The CDR3 region has the DNA TGTGCCAGCAGGGAGGGACAGATTTTTGCTGAAGCTTTCTTT.

This clone was seen a handful of times. The chain employs TRBV19 and TRBJ1-4, with D unresolved. Germline CDR1 and CDR2: LNHDA and SQIVND (reference sequence). Trimming took off 3 bases at V and 8 bases at J, with 10 bases between the two ends. The CDR3 contains 13 residues. CDR3 sequence: CASSMIRWEKLFF. In DNA, the CDR3 is TGTGCCAGTAGTATGATCCGTTGGGAAAAACTGTTTTTT.

This rearrangement joins TRBV19 to TRBJ2-2, with 7 bases identical to TRBD1. Germline V CDR1 and CDR2: LNHDA, SQIVND (reference sequence). With 4 bases clipped from V and 6 bases from J, the junction kept 11 bases outside the gene matches. This CDR3 contains 16 residues. The CDR3 reads CASSRGQNFESGELFF. CDR3 nucleotide sequence: TGTGCCAGTAGTAGGGGACAGAATTTTGAGTCCGGGGAGCTGTTTTTT.

The chain is built from TRBV6-8 and TRBJ2-7, with 9 bases lining up with TRBD1. The V segment lost 6 bases and the J segment 4 bases; nucleotides outside the gene matches: 4. In germline, CDR1 is MNHGY, CDR2 SAAAGT. This CDR3 comprises 13 residues. In DNA form, the CDR3 reads TGTGCCAGCAGGCGACAGGGGGGATACGAGCAGTACTTC. Translated: CASRRQGGYEQYF.

The chain is built from TRBV6-8 and TRBJ1-6; D is undetermined. V was cut by 2 bases and J by 7 bases, with 6 bases left in between. Germline CDR1 MNHGY, CDR2 SAAAGT. There are 13 residues in the CDR3. The CDR3, as DNA: TGTGCCAGCAGTTACGGGGAGAATTCACCCCTCCACTTT. Protein: CASSYGENSPLHF.

This clone occurred a few times. The chain employs TRBV28 and TRBJ2-5; 11 bases agree with TRBD2. Per the germline V gene, CDR1 is MDHEN and CDR2 is SYDVKM. The CDR3 length is 17 residues. Germline trimming cut 5 bases from V and 4 bases from J; bases unmatched to any gene: 12. CDR3 nucleotide sequence: TGTGCCAGCAGTCCCCTCCATAGCGGGAGGGCCGGAGAGACCCAGTACTTC. It encodes CASSPLHSGRAGETQYF.

This clone has more than one count but fewer than ten. J is TRBJ2-3 and V is TRBV7-6; a weak D match, TRBD1 (6 bases). The germline V gene encodes CDR1 SGHVS and CDR2 FNYEAQ. The V gene lost 5 bases and the J gene lost 1 base, with 13 bases spanning the gap. CDR3 length equals 15 residues. The DNA for the CDR3 is TGTGCCAGCAGCCAAGGAACAGGGCGCACAGATACGCAGTATTTT. Translated: CASSQGTGRTDTQYF.

The chain links TRBV28 to TRBJ2-7; D unclear. V dropped 5 bases and J dropped 2 bases, with 22 bases sitting between them. CDR1 and CDR2 (germline): MDHEN, SYDVKM. The CDR3 loop spans 17 amino acids. As DNA, the CDR3 is TGTGCCAGCAGTGGAGCGCGTCGGGCCTACCAGCCCTACGAGCAGTACTTC. As protein: CASSGARRAYQPYEQYF.

V gene TRBV19 combines with J gene TRBJ1-1, with TRBD1 matching 10 bases. V trimming: 7 bases; J trimming: 0 bases; junction bases outside the gene matches: 8. The CDR3 loop spans 16 amino acids. Germline V gene lookup returns CDR1 LNHDA and CDR2 SQIVND (reference sequence). The CDR3 here is CASNRGTGAMNTEAFF. The CDR3 nucleotides are TGTGCCAGTAATAGGGGGACAGGGGCGATGAACACTGAAGCTTTCTTT.

The chain is built from TRBV11-3 and TRBJ2-3; the D is unclear. The CDR3 covers 15 residues. Germline V gene lookup returns CDR1 SGHNT and CDR2 YENEEA. V lost 2 bases, J lost 0 bases, and 9 bases lay in between. This CDR3 reads CASSLQDPSTDTQYF. In DNA, the CDR3 is TGTGCCAGCAGCTTACAGGATCCTAGCACAGATACGCAGTATTTT.

V usage is TRBV6-8 and J usage is TRBJ1-2; a weak D match, TRBD1 (5 bases). Germline assignment: CDR1 MNHGY and CDR2 SAAAGT. This CDR3 has 17 amino acids. V gave up 8 bases and J gave up 0 bases, with 22 bases separating them. The chain's CDR3 is CASPGGDSAGANYGYTF. CDR3 sequence (DNA): TGTGCCAGCCCCGGGGGGGACTCAGCTGGGGCTAACTATGGCTACACCTTC.

This clone was observed a handful of times. This chain connects TRBV6-8 to TRBJ2-3; TRBD2 is a possible D gene (6 bases). In germline, CDR1 is MNHGY, CDR2 SAAAGT. The CDR3 has 14 residues. V lost 6 bases and J lost 7, with 17 bases in between. CDR3 in DNA: TGTGCCAGCAGACGCGGGACTCCGCAAAATACGCAGTATTTT. This encodes CASRRGTPQNTQYF.

This clone has more than one count but fewer than ten. The chain recombines TRBV6-8 with TRBJ1-1, with 7 bases that match TRBD1. The CDR3 loop spans 13 amino acids. Germline CDR1 reads MNHGY; CDR2 reads SAAAGT. With V trimmed by 4 bases and J by 10 bases, 9 bases remained unmatched. The CDR3: CASSFDRAGVAFF. The CDR3 DNA reads as TGTGCCAGCAGTTTTGACAGGGCGGGTGTAGCTTTCTTT.

The V gene is TRBV29-1, the J gene TRBJ2-3, with TRBD2 identical over 7 bases. The germline CDR1 and CDR2 sequences are SQVTM and ANQGSEA. This CDR3 spans 15 amino acids. The V gene end was trimmed by 3 bases and the J gene end by 1 base; junction bases not matched to a gene: 7. The CDR3 reads CSVDRGAGRTDTQYF. CDR3 nucleotides: TGCAGCGTTGATCGGGGAGCGGGACGCACAGATACGCAGTATTTT.

In DNA form, the CDR3 reads TGTGCCAGCCAGTGGGGTGGCGCACAAATAAAAGGAGGCGAGCAGTACTTC. Protein product: CASQWGGAQIKGGEQYF. V is TRBV6-8 and J is TRBJ2-7, with D possibly being TRBD2 (5 bases). V lost 8 bases and J 6 bases, leaving 29 bases between the germline ends. CDR3 length equals 17 residues. The germline gives CDR1 MNHGY, CDR2 SAAAGT.

V usage is TRBV30 and J usage is TRBJ2-4; maybe TRBD1 (7 bases). The germline CDR1 and CDR2 sequences are GTSNPN and SVGIG (reference sequence). V lost 0 bases, J lost 7 bases, and 10 bases lay in between. The CDR3 runs to 13 residues. CDR3 amino acids: CAWSVGGGNIQYF. DNA of the CDR3: TGTGCCTGGAGTGTAGGAGGGGGCAACATTCAGTACTTC.

The table lists this clone with a few counts. V is TRBV9 and J is TRBJ1-5; tentatively, D is TRBD1 (5 bases). The germline CDR1 and CDR2 sequences are SGDLS and YYNGEE. The CDR3 contains 15 residues. V was trimmed by 2 bases and J by 4 bases, leaving 13 bases between them. The CDR3 coding sequence is TGTGCCAGCAGCGTTCAAGGGGAGCCTAATCAGCCCCAGCATTTT. Amino acids: CASSVQGEPNQPQHF. The full variable domain, rest sourced from reference TRBV9 and TRBJ1-5, is DSGVTQTPKHLITATGQRVTLRCSPRSGDLSVYWYQQSLDQGLQFLIQYYNGEERAKGNILERFSAQQFPDLHSELNLSSLELGDSALYFCASSVQGEPNQPQHFGDGTRLSIL.